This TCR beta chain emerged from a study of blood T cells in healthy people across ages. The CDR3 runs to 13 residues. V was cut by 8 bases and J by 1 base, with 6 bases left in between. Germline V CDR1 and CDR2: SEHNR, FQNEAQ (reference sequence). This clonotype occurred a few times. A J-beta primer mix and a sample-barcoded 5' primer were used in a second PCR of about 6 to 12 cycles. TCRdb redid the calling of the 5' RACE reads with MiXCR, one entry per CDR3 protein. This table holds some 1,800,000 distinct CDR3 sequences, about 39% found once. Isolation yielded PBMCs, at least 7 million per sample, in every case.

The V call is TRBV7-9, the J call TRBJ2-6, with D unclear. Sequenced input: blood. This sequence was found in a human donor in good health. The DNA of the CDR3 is TGTGCCAGCGAGCGTTCTGGGGCCAACGTCCTGACTTTC. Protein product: CASERSGANVLTF. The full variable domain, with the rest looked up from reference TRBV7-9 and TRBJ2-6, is DTGVSQNPRHKITKRGQNVTFRCDPISEHNRLYWYRQTLGQGPEFLTYFQNEAQLEKSRLLSDRFSAERPKGSFSTLEIQRTEQGDSAMYLCASERSGANVLTFGAGSRLTVL.